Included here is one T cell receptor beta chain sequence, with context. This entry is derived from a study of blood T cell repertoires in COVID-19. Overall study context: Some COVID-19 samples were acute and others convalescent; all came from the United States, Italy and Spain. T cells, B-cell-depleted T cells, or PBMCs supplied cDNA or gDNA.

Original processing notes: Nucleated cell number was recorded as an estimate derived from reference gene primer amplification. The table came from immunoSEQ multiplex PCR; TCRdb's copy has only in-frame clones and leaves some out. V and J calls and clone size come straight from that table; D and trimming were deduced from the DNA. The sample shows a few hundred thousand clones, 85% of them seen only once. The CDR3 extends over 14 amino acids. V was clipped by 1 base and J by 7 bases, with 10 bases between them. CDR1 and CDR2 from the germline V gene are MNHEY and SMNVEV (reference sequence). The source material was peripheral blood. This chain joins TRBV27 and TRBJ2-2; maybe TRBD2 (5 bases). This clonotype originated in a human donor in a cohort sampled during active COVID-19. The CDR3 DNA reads TGTGCCAGCAGTTTATTTTTTAGCGTCGGGGAGCTGTTTTTT. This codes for CASSLFFSVGELFF.